Below are 9 T cell receptor beta chains sequenced from a single sample in a study of Ad26.COV2.S vaccination and SARS-CoV-2 variants. Treatment of the sample: 19 received Ad26.COV2.S at low or high dose, single or two shots; roughly five received placebo; per-sample allocation not given. Each sample was drawn 63 days after the first injection (of vaccine or placebo). Clones were sequenced by immunoSEQ multiplex PCR, and TCRdb holds only the in-frame ones, with some missing. The table includes 350,000 to 400,000 clones, approximately 91% detected once. The sequences come from peripheral blood, collected in a trial of Ad26.COV2.S vaccine versus placebo. These receptors all stem from a person aged 18 to 59 who received the Ad26.COV2.S COVID-19 vaccine or a placebo.

This chain uses TRBV3-1 (or the pseudogene TRBV3-2) with TRBJ1-2; D remains unclear. The CDR3 totals 12 residues. Looked up from germline, CDR1 is LGHDT and CDR2 is YNNKEL (reference sequence). The V end lost 3 bases, the J end lost 6 bases, and 8 bases lay between the germline ends. Here the CDR3 reads CASSQTTDGYTF. CDR3 DNA sequence: TGTGCCAGCAGCCAGACGACCGATGGCTACACCTTC.

The rearrangement links TRBV19 to TRBJ1-5; no definite D call. Germline-derived CDR1 and CDR2 are LNHDA and SQIVND (reference sequence). The V end lost 7 bases, the J end lost 6 bases, and 13 bases lay between the germline ends. This CDR3 comprises 13 residues. CDR3 sequence (DNA): TGTGCCAGTACCCCGGTATTGGGTCAGCCCCAGCATTTT. Encoded protein: CASTPVLGQPQHF.

The chain has TRBV6-1 and TRBJ1-2; D ambiguous. Germline V lookup: CDR1 MNHNS, CDR2 SASEGT. V gave up 0 bases and J gave up 4 bases, with 12 bases separating them. The length of the CDR3 is 15 residues. CDR3 in amino acids: CASSEAGGAGYGYTF. The CDR3 nucleotides read TGTGCCAGCAGTGAAGCAGGAGGCGCAGGCTATGGCTACACCTTC.

The chain uses TRBV27 and TRBJ2-7, with 7 nucleotides matching TRBD1. The CDR3 covers 14 residues. Germline V gene lookup returns CDR1 MNHEY and CDR2 SMNVEV (reference sequence). Germline trimming cut 5 bases from V and 2 bases from J; bases unmatched to any gene: 6. The CDR3 spells CASSPWDSTYEQYF. Written as DNA, the CDR3 is TGTGCCAGCAGTCCTTGGGACAGCACCTACGAGCAGTACTTC.

The chain couples TRBV4-3 to TRBJ1-3; D possibly corresponds to TRBD1 (5 bases). Germline V gives CDR1 LGHNA, CDR2 YSLEER. V was trimmed by 1 base and J by 2 bases, leaving 12 bases between them. The CDR3 length is 16 residues. DNA for the CDR3: TGCGCCAGCAGCCAAGTATACAGGAGCCCTGGAAACACCATATATTTT. Translated: CASSQVYRSPGNTIYF.

The rearrangement uses TRBV7-2 and TRBJ2-1, with 7 bases that match TRBD2. The CDR3 loop spans 15 amino acids. Trimming removed 2 bases from V and 5 bases from J; junction bases left unmatched: 6. Germline-derived CDR1 and CDR2 are SGHTA and FQGNSA. The CDR3 bases are TGTGCCAGCAGCTTAATAATGGGAGGGCACAATGAGCAGTTCTTC. Protein product: CASSLIMGGHNEQFF. Based on the CDR3 plus reference TRBV7-2 and TRBJ2-1, the full variable domain is GAGVSQSPSNKVTEKGKDVELRCDPISGHTALYWYRQSLGQGLEFLIYFQGNSAPDKSGLPSDRFSAERTGGSVSTLTIQRTQQEDSAVYLCASSLIMGGHNEQFFGPGTRLTVL.

This chain joins TRBV19 and TRBJ1-5, with a possible D match to TRBD1 (5 bases). Germline CDR1 is LNHDA and CDR2 is SQIVND (reference sequence). V was trimmed by 4 bases and J by 5 bases, leaving 12 bases between them. This CDR3 spans 14 amino acids. In DNA, the CDR3 is TGTGCCAGTAGTACGGGGGGTTGGGATCAGCCCCAGCATTTT. Residues: CASSTGGWDQPQHF.

This clone was counted a single time. Other DNA sequences in this specimen translate into the identical CDR3. The genes are TRBV15 and TRBJ1-1; no clear D gene. The CDR3 consists of 15 residues. V lost 0 bases and J 4 bases, leaving 12 bases between the germline ends. The germline CDR1 and CDR2 sequences are LNHNV and YYDKDF (reference sequence). CDR3 amino acids: CATSRDRGLGTEAFF. CDR3 nucleotides: TGTGCCACCAGCAGAGACCGAGGGCTGGGCACTGAAGCTTTCTTT. The full variable domain, in which reference TRBV15 and TRBJ1-1 provide the parts outside the CDR3, is DAMVIQNPRYQVTQFGKPVTLSCSQTLNHNVMYWYQQKSSQAPKLLFHYYDKDFNNEADTPDNFQSRRPNTSFCFLDIRSPGLGDTAMYLCATSRDRGLGTEAFFGQGTRLTVV.

The chain links TRBV9 to TRBJ1-1; 8 nucleotides line up with TRBD1. CDR1 and CDR2 from the germline V gene are SGDLS and YYNGEE. Losses at the gene ends were 3 bases for V and 7 bases for J; bases not matched to a gene: 8. The CDR3 covers 14 residues. The CDR3 DNA sequence: TGTGCCAGCAGCGCCTCAGGGGGCGGAGGTGAAGCTTTCTTT. It encodes CASSASGGGGEAFF. The variable domain in full, with the rest retrieved from reference TRBV9 and TRBJ1-1, is DSGVTQTPKHLITATGQRVTLRCSPRSGDLSVYWYQQSLDQGLQFLIQYYNGEERAKGNILERFSAQQFPDLHSELNLSSLELGDSALYFCASSASGGGGEAFFGQGTRLTVV.